This TCR beta chain was sequenced for a study of blood T cells in healthy people across ages. The wider study: About one barcoded TCR beta cDNA was captured per two T cells.

Combining a sample-barcoded 5' primer with a J-beta primer mix, a second PCR ran for 7 to 11 cycles. TCRdb called the 5' RACE reads again in MiXCR, with one record for every CDR3 protein. The table has 950,000 to 1,200,000 distinct CDR3 sequences, around two fifths seen once. Study results and limitations: Versus aged donors, long-lived donors had higher diversity and more naive CD4+ cells.

For every donor, a draw yielded about 10 milliliters of peripheral blood. Regarding this clonotype: Its antigen is still unknown.

Trimming removed 2 bases from V and 0 bases from J, with 13 bases in between. Germline CDR1 SGHTA, CDR2 FQGNSA. The CDR3 spans 16 residues. The TCR sequence derives from a man between 18 and 29 years old in good health. Sequences were obtained from blood. This rearrangement joins TRBV7-2 to TRBJ1-1; weak D call: TRBD1 (6 bases). CDR3 in amino acids: CASSLMGATVNTEAFF. Here the CDR3 DNA reads TGTGCCAGCAGCTTAATGGGGGCTACCGTGAACACTGAAGCTTTCTTT.